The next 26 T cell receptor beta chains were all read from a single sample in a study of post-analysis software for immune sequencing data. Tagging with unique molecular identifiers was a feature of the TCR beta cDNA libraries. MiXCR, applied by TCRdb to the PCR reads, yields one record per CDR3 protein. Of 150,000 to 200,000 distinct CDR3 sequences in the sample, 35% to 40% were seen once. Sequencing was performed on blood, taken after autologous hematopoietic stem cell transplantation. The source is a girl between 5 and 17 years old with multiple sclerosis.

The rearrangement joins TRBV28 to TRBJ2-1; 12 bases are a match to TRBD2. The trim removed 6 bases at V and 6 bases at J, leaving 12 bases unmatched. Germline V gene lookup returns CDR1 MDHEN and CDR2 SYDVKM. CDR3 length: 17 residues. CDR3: CASSRALAGGVFNEQFF. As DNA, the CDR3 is TGTGCCAGCAGCCGTGCCCTAGCGGGAGGGGTTTTCAATGAGCAGTTCTTC.

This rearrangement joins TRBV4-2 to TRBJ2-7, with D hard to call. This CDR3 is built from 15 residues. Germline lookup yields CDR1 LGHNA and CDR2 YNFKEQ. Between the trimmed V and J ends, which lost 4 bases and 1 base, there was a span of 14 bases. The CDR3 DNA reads TGTGCCAGCAGCCGAGGTAGGACGGCATCCTACGAGCAGTACTTC. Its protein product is CASSRGRTASYEQYF.

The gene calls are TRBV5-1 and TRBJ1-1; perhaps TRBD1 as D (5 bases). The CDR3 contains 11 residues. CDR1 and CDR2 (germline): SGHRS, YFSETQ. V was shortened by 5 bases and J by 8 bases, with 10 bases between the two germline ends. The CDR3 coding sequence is TGCGCCAGCAGTTCAGGGCGAGAAGCTTTCTTT. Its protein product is CASSSGREAFF.

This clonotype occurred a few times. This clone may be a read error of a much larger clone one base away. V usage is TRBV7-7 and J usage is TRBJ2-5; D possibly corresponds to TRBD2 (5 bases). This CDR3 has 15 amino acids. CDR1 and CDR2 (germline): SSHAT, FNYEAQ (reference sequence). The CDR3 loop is CASSSDRSGWETQYF. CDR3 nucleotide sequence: TGTGCTAGCAGCTCCGACCGATCGGGGTGGGAGACCCAGTACTTC.

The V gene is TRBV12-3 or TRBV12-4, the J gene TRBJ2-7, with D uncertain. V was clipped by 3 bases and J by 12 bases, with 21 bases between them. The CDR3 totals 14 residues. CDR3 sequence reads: CASSFAVSQETRYF. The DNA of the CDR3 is TGTGCCAGCAGTTTTGCAGTCAGTCAAGAGACCCGGTACTTC.

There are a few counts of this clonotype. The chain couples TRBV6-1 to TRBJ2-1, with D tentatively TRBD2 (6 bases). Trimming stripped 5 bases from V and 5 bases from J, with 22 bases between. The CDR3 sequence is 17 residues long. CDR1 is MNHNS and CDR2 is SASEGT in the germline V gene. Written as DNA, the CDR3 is TGTGCCAGCAGTAAGTCCCCGGGACTGTCTTTAAACAATGAGCAGTTCTTC. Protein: CASSKSPGLSLNNEQFF.

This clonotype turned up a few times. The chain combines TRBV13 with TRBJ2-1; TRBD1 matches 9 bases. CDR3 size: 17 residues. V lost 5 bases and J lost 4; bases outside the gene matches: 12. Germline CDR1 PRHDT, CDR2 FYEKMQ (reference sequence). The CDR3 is CASSKTGGEGLYNEQFF. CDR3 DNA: TGTGCCAGCAGCAAGACAGGGGGTGAGGGGTTGTACAATGAGCAGTTCTTC.

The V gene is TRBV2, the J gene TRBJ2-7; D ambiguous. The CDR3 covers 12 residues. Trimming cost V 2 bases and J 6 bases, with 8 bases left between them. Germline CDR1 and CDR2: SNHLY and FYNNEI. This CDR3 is CASSETLVEQYF. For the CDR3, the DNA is TGTGCCAGCAGTGAAACGCTAGTCGAGCAGTACTTC.

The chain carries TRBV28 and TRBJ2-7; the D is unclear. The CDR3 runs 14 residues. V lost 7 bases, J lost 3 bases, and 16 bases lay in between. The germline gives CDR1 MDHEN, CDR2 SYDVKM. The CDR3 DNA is TGTGCCAGCAACGGTACCCCGAAGGTCTACGAGCAGTACTTC. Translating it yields CASNGTPKVYEQYF.

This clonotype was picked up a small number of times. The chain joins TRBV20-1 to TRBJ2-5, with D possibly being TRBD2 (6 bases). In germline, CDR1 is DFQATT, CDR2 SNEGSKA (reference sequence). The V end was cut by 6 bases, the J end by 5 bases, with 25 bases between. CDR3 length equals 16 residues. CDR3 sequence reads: CSAENLRTGARETQYF. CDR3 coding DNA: TGCAGTGCCGAAAACTTACGCACGGGAGCACGGGAGACCCAGTACTTC.

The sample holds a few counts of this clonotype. CDR3 in amino acids: CASSHRALWGYNSPLHF. The CDR3 DNA is TGTGCCAGCAGTCACAGGGCCCTGTGGGGATATAATTCACCCCTCCACTTT. The chain combines TRBV2 with TRBJ1-6, with a weak D call TRBD1 (6 bases). CDR1 SNHLY and CDR2 FYNNEI come from the germline V gene. V lost 5 bases and J 4 bases, leaving 18 bases between the germline ends. The CDR3 totals 17 residues.

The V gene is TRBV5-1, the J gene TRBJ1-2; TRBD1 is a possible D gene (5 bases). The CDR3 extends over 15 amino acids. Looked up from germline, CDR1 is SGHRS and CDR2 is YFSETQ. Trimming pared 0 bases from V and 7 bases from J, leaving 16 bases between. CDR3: CASSLGQSTRFGYTF. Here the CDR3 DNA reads TGCGCCAGCAGCTTGGGACAGTCGACTCGCTTTGGCTACACCTTC.

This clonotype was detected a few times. The CDR3 is CASSSGVRGTDTQYF. The CDR3 DNA sequence: TGTGCCAGCAGCTCCGGCGTAAGGGGGACAGATACGCAGTATTTT. The gene calls are TRBV7-2 and TRBJ2-3; TRBD1 is a possible D gene (6 bases). The germline gives CDR1 SGHTA, CDR2 FQGNSA. V was pared by 4 bases and J by 3 bases, with 14 bases between. CDR3 length: 15 amino acids.

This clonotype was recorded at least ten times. The CDR3 bases are TGTGCCAGCAGCGTGGGGACGGGGAACACTGAAGCTTTCTTT. Translating gives CASSVGTGNTEAFF. The genes are TRBV9 and TRBJ1-1; perhaps TRBD1 as D (5 bases). Trimming stripped 2 bases from V and 1 base from J, with 9 bases between. The CDR3 totals 14 residues. CDR1 is SGDLS, CDR2 YYNGEE, per germline. Drawing the rest from reference TRBV9 and TRBJ1-1, the complete variable domain is DSGVTQTPKHLITATGQRVTLRCSPRSGDLSVYWYQQSLDQGLQFLIQYYNGEERAKGNILERFSAQQFPDLHSELNLSSLELGDSALYFCASSVGTGNTEAFFGQGTRLTVV.

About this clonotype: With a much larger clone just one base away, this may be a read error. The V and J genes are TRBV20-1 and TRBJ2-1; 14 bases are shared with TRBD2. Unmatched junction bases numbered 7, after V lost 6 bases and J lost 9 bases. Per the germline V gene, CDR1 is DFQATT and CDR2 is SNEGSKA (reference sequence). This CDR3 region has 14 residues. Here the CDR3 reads CSAPGTSGSAEQFF. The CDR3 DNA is TGCAGTGCCCCCGGGACTAGCGGGAGCGCTGAGCAGTTCTTC.

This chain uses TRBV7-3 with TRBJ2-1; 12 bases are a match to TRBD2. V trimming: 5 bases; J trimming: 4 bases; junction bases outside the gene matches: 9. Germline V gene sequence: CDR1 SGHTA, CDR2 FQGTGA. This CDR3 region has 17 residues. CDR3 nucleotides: TGTGCCAGCAGCCCAAATGGACTAGCGGGACAGTACAATGAGCAGTTCTTC. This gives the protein CASSPNGLAGQYNEQFF.

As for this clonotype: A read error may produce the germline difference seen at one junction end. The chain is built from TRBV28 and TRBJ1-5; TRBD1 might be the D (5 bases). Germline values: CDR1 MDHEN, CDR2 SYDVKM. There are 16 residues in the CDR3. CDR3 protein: CTSSLQGGSGNRPQHF. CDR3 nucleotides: TGTACCAGCAGTTTGCAGGGCGGTTCGGGCAATCGGCCCCAGCATTTT. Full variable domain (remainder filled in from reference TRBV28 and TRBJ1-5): DVKVTQSSRYLVKRTGEKVFLECVQDMDHENMFWYRQDPGLGLRLIYFSYDVKMKEKGDIPEGYSVSREKKERFSLILESASTNQTSMYLCTSSLQGGSGNRPQHFGDGTRLSIL.

The CDR3, as DNA: TGTGCCAGCAGTTACTCGACTAGGAGAGGGGACATTCTCGGCTACACCTTC. It codes for CASSYSTRRGDILGYTF. The V gene is TRBV6-2 or TRBV6-3, the J gene TRBJ1-2; perhaps TRBD1 as D (6 bases). Germline CDR1 and CDR2: MNHEY and SVGEGT. The CDR3 has 17 amino acids. V was clipped by 0 bases and J by 8 bases, with 22 bases between them.

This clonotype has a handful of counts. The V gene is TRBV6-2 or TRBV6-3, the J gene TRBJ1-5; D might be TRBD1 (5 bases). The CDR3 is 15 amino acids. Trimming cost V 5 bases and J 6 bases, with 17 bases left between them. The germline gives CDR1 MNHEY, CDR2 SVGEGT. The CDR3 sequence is CASSRPPGFGQPQHF. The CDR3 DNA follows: TGTGCCAGCAGTCGCCCCCCAGGGTTCGGTCAGCCCCAGCATTTT.

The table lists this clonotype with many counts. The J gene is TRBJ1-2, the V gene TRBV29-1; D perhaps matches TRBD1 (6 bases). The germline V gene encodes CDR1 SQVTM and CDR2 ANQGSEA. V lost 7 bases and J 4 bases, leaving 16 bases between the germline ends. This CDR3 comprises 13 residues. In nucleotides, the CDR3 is TGCAGCGCCGCAACACAGGGAGGCTATGGCTACACCTTC. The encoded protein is CSAATQGGYGYTF.

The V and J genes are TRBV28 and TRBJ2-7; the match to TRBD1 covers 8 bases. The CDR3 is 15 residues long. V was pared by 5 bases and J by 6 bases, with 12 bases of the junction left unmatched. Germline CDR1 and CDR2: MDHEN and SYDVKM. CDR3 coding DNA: TGTGCCAGCAGTGACTCAGGGGGCGCAGCATCCGAGCAGTACTTC. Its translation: CASSDSGGAASEQYF.

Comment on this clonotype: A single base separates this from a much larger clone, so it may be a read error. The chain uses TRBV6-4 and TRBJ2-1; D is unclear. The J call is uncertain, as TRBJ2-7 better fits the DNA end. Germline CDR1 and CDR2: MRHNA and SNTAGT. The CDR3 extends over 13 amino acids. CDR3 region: CASSRDPYNEQYF. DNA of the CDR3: TGTGCCAGCAGCCGTGACCCCTACAATGAGCAGTACTTC.

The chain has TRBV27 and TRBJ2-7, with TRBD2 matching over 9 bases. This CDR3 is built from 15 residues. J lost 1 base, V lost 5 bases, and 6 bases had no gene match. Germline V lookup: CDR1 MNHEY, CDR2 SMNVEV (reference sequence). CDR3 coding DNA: TGTGCCAGCAGTCCGAGCGGGGGGACTTCCTACGAGCAGTACTTC. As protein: CASSPSGGTSYEQYF.

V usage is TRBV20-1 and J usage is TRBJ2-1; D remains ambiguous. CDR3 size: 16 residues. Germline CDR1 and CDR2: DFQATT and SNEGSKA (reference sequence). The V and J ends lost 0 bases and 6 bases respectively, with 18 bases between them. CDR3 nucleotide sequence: TGCAGTGCTAGAGAGCCCGACTCGCCGCAGCCCAATGAGCAGTTCTTC. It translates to CSAREPDSPQPNEQFF.

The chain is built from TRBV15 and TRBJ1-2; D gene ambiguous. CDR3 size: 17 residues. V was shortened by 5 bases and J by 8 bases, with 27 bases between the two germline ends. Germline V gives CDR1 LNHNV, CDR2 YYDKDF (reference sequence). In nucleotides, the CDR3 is TGTGCCACCAGCCCCGGGTGGCGCCGGATCCTTCTTTGGGGCTACACCTTC. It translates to CATSPGWRRILLWGYTF.

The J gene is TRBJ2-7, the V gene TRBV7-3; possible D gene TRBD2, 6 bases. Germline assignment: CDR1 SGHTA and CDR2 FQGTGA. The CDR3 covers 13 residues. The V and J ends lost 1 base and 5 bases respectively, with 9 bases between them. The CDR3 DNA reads TGTGCCAGCAGCTTAATGTGGGGGGACGAGCAGTACTTC. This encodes CASSLMWGDEQYF.